This TCR beta chain was recovered during a study of T cells expressing NK-cell markers. On the study more broadly: Source material for TCR beta repertoires consisted of sorted CD3+CD56+NKG2C+, CD3+CD56+NKG2C- and CD3+CD56-NKG2C+ T cells. Study observations and caveats: The study found dominant NKG2C+ clonotypes at about 1.0-7.5% of CD8+ T cells in over 5 donors.

Regarding this clonotype: Its matching antigen is unknown.

This CDR3 region has 18 residues. Germline V CDR1 and CDR2: MNHEY, SVGAGI. Scientists made TCR beta cDNA using 5'RACE template switching with UMIs. TCRdb processed the 5' RACE reads again and assigns one entry to each CDR3 protein, with no DNA. The table for this sample gives roughly 160,000 distinct CDR3 sequences. The V and J genes are TRBV6-5 and TRBJ1-1; TCRdb's D call of TRBD1 is untestable without DNA. The TCR sequence derives from a man aged 18 to 70 in good health. What was sequenced was blood T cells: a sorted CD56 or NKG2C T cell subset, CD4+ or CD8+ T cells, or bulk PBMC T cells (not recorded which). The chain's CDR3 is CASSYSPLQTGEDTEAFF.